These 18 T cell receptor beta chains were all obtained from the same sample, sequenced in a study of technical replicates of blood from several donors. Sequencing used immunoSEQ multiplex PCR; TCRdb keeps in-frame clones, though not all of them. The sample consists of some 80,000 clones, roughly 96% of them appearing once. The sequenced sample consisted of T cells isolated from PBMCs. The receptor source for this set is a human donor in good health.

The CDR3: CASSIFPGGEMADTQYF. The CDR3 coding sequence is TGTGCCAGTAGTATCTTCCCCGGGGGGGAGATGGCAGATACGCAGTATTTT. The chain has TRBV19 and TRBJ2-3; TRBD2 matches 8 bases. The germline gives CDR1 LNHDA, CDR2 SQIVND (reference sequence). J was trimmed by 4 bases and V by 3 bases; bases with no gene match: 12. The CDR3 extends over 17 amino acids.

The chain is built from TRBV7-2 and TRBJ2-2; 8 nucleotides align to TRBD2. Unmatched junction bases numbered 7, after V lost 5 bases and J lost 2 bases. Germline V gene sequence: CDR1 SGHTA, CDR2 FQGNSA. The CDR3 spans 16 residues. The CDR3 loop is CASSTIAGINTGELFF. DNA of the CDR3: TGTGCCAGCAGCACTATAGCGGGAATAAACACCGGGGAGCTGTTTTTT.

The rearrangement joins TRBV6-6 to TRBJ1-2; maybe TRBD1 (5 bases). Germline assignment: CDR1 MNHNY and CDR2 SVGAGI (reference sequence). This CDR3 spans 14 amino acids. Deletions cut 5 bases from V and 4 bases from J, with 14 bases between. CDR3 sequence (DNA): TGTGCCAGCAGTCAAGGGGAGGGGAGCTATGGCTACACCTTC. Protein: CASSQGEGSYGYTF.

The chain employs TRBV6-5 and TRBJ2-5; TRBD1 matches at 11 bases. This CDR3 spans 15 amino acids. After removal of 2 bases from V and 4 bases from J, the junction contained 3 bases not matched to a gene. CDR1 is MNHEY, CDR2 SVGAGI, per germline. The CDR3 protein is CASSYVGTGGETQYF. In DNA form, the CDR3 reads TGTGCCAGCAGTTACGTAGGGACAGGGGGAGAGACCCAGTACTTC.

This clone was counted a single time. One junction end disagrees with the germline gene, perhaps due to a read error. The J gene is TRBJ1-2, the V gene TRBV7-8; TRBD1 might be the D (5 bases). This CDR3 region has 14 residues. Looked up from germline, CDR1 is SGHVS and CDR2 is FQNEAQ. The CDR3 loop reads CASSVAMGEEGYTF. In DNA form, the CDR3 reads TGTGCCAGCAGCGTAGCTATGGGGGAGGAGGGCTACACCTTC.

The J gene is TRBJ2-1, the V gene TRBV9, with 8 bases identical to TRBD1. The CDR3 is 13 residues long. Losses at the gene ends were 5 bases for V and 10 bases for J; bases not matched to a gene: 8. Germline CDR1 and CDR2: SGDLS and YYNGEE. The CDR3 spells CASSPGQGLEQFF. The CDR3 coding sequence is TGTGCCAGCAGTCCAGGACAGGGTTTAGAGCAGTTCTTC.

This chain connects TRBV7-3 to TRBJ1-1, with a possible D match to TRBD1 (6 bases). The germline V gene has CDR1 SGHTA and CDR2 FQGTGA. The CDR3 is 15 residues long. The V end lost 5 bases, the J end lost 2 bases, and 15 bases lay between the germline ends. The CDR3 reads CASSQYTGRNTEAFF. The CDR3 DNA sequence: TGTGCCAGCAGCCAATATACAGGGAGAAACACTGAAGCTTTCTTT.

This chain uses TRBV18 with TRBJ2-7; TRBD2 agrees at 11 bases. The CDR3 is 17 amino acids. Trimming at V came to 6 bases and at J to 4 bases, leaving 14 bases not matched to a gene. The germline CDR1 and CDR2 sequences are KGHSH and LQKENI. For the CDR3, the DNA is TGTGCCAGCTCTCACTTTGGTAGCGGGAGGGAAGGATACGAGCAGTACTTC. Translated: CASSHFGSGREGYEQYF.

The chain links TRBV27 to TRBJ1-2; D gene unclear. CDR3 length: 14 amino acids. Trimming shortened V by 2 bases and J by 7 bases, and 14 bases separated the two germline ends. CDR1 is MNHEY and CDR2 is SMNVEV in the germline V gene (reference sequence). CDR3: CASSLLPGSAGYTF. In DNA form, the CDR3 reads TGTGCCAGCAGTTTACTACCGGGTTCGGCTGGCTACACCTTC.

The J gene is TRBJ2-5, the V gene TRBV6-5; TRBD1 might be the D (6 bases). CDR1 is MNHEY, CDR2 SVGAGI, per germline. This CDR3 region has 13 residues. Between the trimmed V and J ends, which lost 4 bases and 5 bases, there was a span of 11 bases. CDR3 protein: CASSSTGHETQYF. The CDR3 bases are TGTGCCAGCAGTTCAACAGGGCATGAGACCCAGTACTTC.

The rearrangement links TRBV27 to TRBJ2-7; a weak D match, TRBD1 (6 bases). CDR3 length: 15 residues. Germline loops: CDR1 MNHEY, CDR2 SMNVEV (reference sequence). V shed 6 bases and J shed 4 bases, with 19 bases lying between them. The CDR3 here is CASSPWGPSKYEQYF. The CDR3 DNA sequence: TGTGCCAGCAGCCCTTGGGGGCCGAGTAAATACGAGCAGTACTTC.

V gene TRBV5-1 combines with J gene TRBJ1-4; 10 nucleotides match TRBD1. CDR1 SGHRS and CDR2 YFSETQ come from the germline V gene. V trimming: 2 bases; J trimming: 2 bases; junction bases outside the gene matches: 3. CDR3 length: 16 residues. CDR3 DNA: TGCGCCAGCAGCTTAAGACAGGGGGCGACTAATGAAAAACTGTTTTTT. Residues: CASSLRQGATNEKLFF.

V usage is TRBV28 and J usage is TRBJ2-1, with 12 bases identical to TRBD2. V lost 6 bases, J lost 4 bases, and 10 bases stayed unmatched. The CDR3 is 17 residues long. Looked up from germline, CDR1 is MDHEN and CDR2 is SYDVKM. Written as DNA, the CDR3 is TGTGCCAGCAGGACTAGCGGGAGTCGGGGGGTGTACAATGAGCAGTTCTTC. Amino acids: CASRTSGSRGVYNEQFF.

The genes are TRBV30 and TRBJ2-1; perhaps TRBD2 as D (5 bases). CDR3 length: 12 amino acids. Germline-derived CDR1 and CDR2 are GTSNPN and SVGIG (reference sequence). Trimming removed 2 bases at V and 9 bases at J, with 11 bases between. Here the CDR3 DNA reads TGTGCCTGGAGTTCCCTGGGGAGTGAGCAGTTCTTC. Its protein is CAWSSLGSEQFF.

The chain couples TRBV28 to TRBJ2-3; TRBD1 is a possible D gene (5 bases). From germline, CDR1 is MDHEN and CDR2 SYDVKM. The CDR3 runs to 16 residues. The germline V and J ends were trimmed by 2 bases and 2 bases, with 14 bases remaining between them. This CDR3 reads CASSLDSRNPTDTQYF. The CDR3 DNA is TGTGCCAGCAGTTTAGACAGTCGGAATCCCACAGATACGCAGTATTTT.

J is TRBJ1-1 and V is TRBV7-9, with D uncertain. CDR1 is SEHNR, CDR2 FQNEAQ, per germline (reference sequence). The V and J ends lost 1 base and 4 bases respectively, with 10 bases between them. The CDR3 is 14 residues long. The CDR3 nucleotides are TGTGCCAGCAGCTTAGAGCGTGTTACCACTGAAGCTTTCTTT. Its translation: CASSLERVTTEAFF.

The rearrangement joins TRBV11-1 to TRBJ2-2; 10 bases are a match to TRBD1. Trimming took 3 bases from V and 4 from J; bases not matched to a gene: 11. There are 18 residues in the CDR3. Germline CDR1 SGHAT, CDR2 FQDESV (reference sequence). DNA of the CDR3: TGTGCCAGCAGCTTCAGTTTTGACAGGGGGCGCTTCACCGGGGAGCTGTTTTTT. Translating gives CASSFSFDRGRFTGELFF.

The chain uses TRBV7-2 and TRBJ2-5; TRBD2 is a possible D gene (6 bases). This CDR3 region has 13 residues. Per the germline V gene, CDR1 is SGHTA and CDR2 is FQGNSA. Trimming pared 8 bases from V and 3 bases from J, leaving 13 bases between. The CDR3 coding sequence is TGTGCCAGCCAAAGGGGCGGGAAAGAGACCCAGTACTTC. Translation: CASQRGGKETQYF.